This T cell receptor (beta chain) was sequenced during a study of T cells in Graves' hyperthyroidism and ophthalmopathy. Study summary: Specimen type is peripheral blood, collected at initial diagnosis prior to any treatment.

Ten or more counts support this clonotype. Duration under 3 months, a NOSPECS grade of at least 4, and a Clinical Activity Score of at least 3 characterized the ophthalmopathy patients. PBMCs were derived from around 10 ml fresh peripheral blood. RNA transcripts served as the template for amplifying TCR beta CDR3 regions. During a first-round RT-PCR of the TCR CDR3, the HTBI primer set was used. In TCRdb, the multiplex PCR reads were re-called with MiXCR into one record per CDR3 protein. Counted here are hundreds of thousands of distinct CDR3 sequences, about 15% occurring once; the ten biggest clones make up approximately 4.3%. V shed 6 bases and J shed 3 bases, with 18 bases lying between them. This CDR3 is built from 14 residues. Germline values: CDR1 SQVTM, CDR2 ANQGSEA.

This receptor was identified in a woman aged 40-49 years with Graves' ophthalmopathy. Sequences were obtained from blood. The rearrangement links TRBV29-1 to TRBJ2-7, with D possibly being TRBD2 (6 bases). The CDR3 reads CSVRPEGRLYEQYF. The DNA of the CDR3 is TGCAGCGTGAGACCCGAGGGGAGGCTCTACGAGCAGTACTTC.